A single TCR beta chain is shown here with its context. Its antigen has not been determined. Base qualities are not recorded, but no much larger clone differs from it by a single base. The record originates from a study of blood T cell repertoires in COVID-19 (dated by TCRdb to 2019 to 2021). Background for the entire study: Samples from collaborators originated in the United States, Italy and Spain and spanned both the acute and convalescent phases of COVID-19. The material from the prospective study consisted of cDNA or gDNA derived from T cells, B-cell-depleted T cells, or PBMCs. Subjects who had been exposed to COVID-19, were actively infected with it, or had recovered from it provided the deeply sampled blood TCRbeta repertoires that made up the dataset. A freely available public database, intended as a resource for researchers studying the immune response to SARS-CoV-2, is where the repertoires were released. The samples were drawn from two sources: the first 160 participants of the ongoing ImmuneRACE study, and 950 to 1,500 subjects contributed by 6 global collaborators. Nearly every sample came with metadata listing a de-identified subject ID, COVID-19 status, age in years and sex. Where HLA class I and class II types were available, the types were taken from metadata supplied by the sample provider, not from assay-based typing.

For CDR1 and CDR2, the germline V gene (reference sequence) lists GTSNPN and SVGIG. The CDR3 starts with the cysteine, ends with the phenylalanine, and has 14 residues. Only the CDR3 DNA stays, 42 bases, in frame from base 1. V is pruned by 3 bases and J by 4 bases, leaving 5 bases of the junction without a gene match. TCRbeta CDR3 regions were amplified from genomic DNA by means of the immunoSEQ Assay, a bias-controlled multiplex PCR. The original methods were these. Within the assay, amplification of reference gene primers was used to estimate how many nucleated cells each sample contained. Sequence reads were collapsed and filtered to measure the absolute abundance of every unique TCRbeta CDR3 rearrangement. For each sample, productive Simpson clonality was calculated as the square root of Simpson's diversity index over productive rearrangements. The clones in this table, taken by TCRdb from immuneACCESS, are in-frame only. Not every clone is retained; where verified, under half of the shortfall comes from an unresolved V gene, and the cause of the rest is unknown. That table gives V, J and clone size, and the DNA gave D and trimming. In this sample the table shows 150,000 to 200,000 clones, roughly 86% of which occur a single time. The ten top clones hold roughly 3.4% of the sample.

Study-wide findings and limitations: The quantity of clinical and demographic metadata differed by source and by participant and was supplied without curation.

Collaborating institutions collected whole blood in K2EDTA tubes following their own protocols. For TCRbeta analysis, collaborators shipped samples as frozen whole blood, isolated PBMCs, or DNA extracted from either of those sample types. Sequencing was performed on peripheral blood. The clonotype comes from a man between 65 and 85 years old with acute or convalescent COVID-19. In this chain, TRBV30 is recombined with TRBJ1-3; TRBD1 agrees with 8 junctional bases. The CDR3 is CAWRPRTGGNTIYF. The nucleotide sequence reads as follows: TGTGCCTGGAGACCGAGGACAGGGGGAAACACCATATATTTT.